These 23 T cell receptor beta chains were all obtained from the same sample, sequenced in a study of vaccination effects on CD4 cells after COVID-19. Produced via immunoSEQ multiplex PCR; TCRdb's table is partial and in-frame only. Of fewer than 15,000 clones listed, about two thirds are singletons. Antigens for these TCRs are unknown. With the ViraFEST assay, the study expanded antigen-specific CD4+ T cells using viral peptide pools, then sequenced them. Cultured cells yielded isolated CD4+ T cells after more than nine days. This person caught SARS-CoV-2 sometime from March to December 2020, and PCR testing confirmed the infection. Subjects were given two BNT162b2 or mRNA-1273 vaccine doses. This specimen was CD4+ T cells from PBMCs cultured with HCoV-NL63 spike peptides, taken after COVID-19 vaccination. Source of these receptors: a human donor who had a prior SARS-CoV-2 infection.

In its sample, this clone was seen once. J is TRBJ2-3 and V is TRBV11-2; D is unresolved. Per the germline V gene, CDR1 is SGHAT and CDR2 is FQNNGV. Trimming cost V 2 bases and J 4 bases, with 10 bases left between them. The CDR3 length is 14 residues. DNA for the CDR3: TGTGCCAGCAGCTTACTCGGAAGGGCAGATACGCAGTATTTT. It codes for CASSLLGRADTQYF. The full variable domain, its missing parts supplied by reference TRBV11-2 and TRBJ2-3, is EAGVAQSPRYKIIEKRQSVAFWCNPISGHATLYWYQQILGQGPKLLIQFQNNGVVDDSQLPKDRFSAERLKGVDSTLKIQPAKLEDSAVYLCASSLLGRADTQYFGPGTRLTVL.

J is TRBJ1-4 and V is TRBV11-2, with unresolved D. CDR1 is SGHAT, CDR2 FQNNGV, per germline. The V end lost 0 bases, the J end lost 8 bases, and 13 bases lay between the germline ends. This CDR3 region has 15 residues. CDR3 bases: TGTGCCAGCAGCTTAGATCGCGTAGGAGGGGAAAAACTGTTTTTT. Translating gives CASSLDRVGGEKLFF.

This clone was observed a handful of times. This chain connects TRBV2 to TRBJ1-6; 7 bases match TRBD1. The V segment lost 6 bases and the J segment 10 bases; nucleotides outside the gene matches: 9. CDR1 is SNHLY and CDR2 is FYNNEI in the germline V gene. The CDR3 is 14 amino acids. The CDR3 DNA reads as TGTGCCAGCAGGTGGAACAGGGGTGAATCACCCCTCCACTTT. It encodes CASRWNRGESPLHF.

The chain employs TRBV7-8 and TRBJ2-1; D is unclear. Trimming took 0 bases from V and 3 from J, leaving 6 bases between them. The CDR3 is made up of 14 amino acids. Per the germline V gene, CDR1 is SGHVS and CDR2 is FQNEAQ. The CDR3 region is CASSLAPSYNEQFF. CDR3 sequence (DNA): TGTGCCAGCAGCTTAGCGCCTAGCTACAATGAGCAGTTCTTC.

The chain links TRBV10-3 to TRBJ1-5, with a weak D call TRBD1 (6 bases). The CDR3 spans 14 residues. Germline V gives CDR1 ENHRY, CDR2 SYGVKD. V was shortened by 5 bases and J by 5 bases, with 13 bases between the two germline ends. CDR3 bases: TGTGCCATCAGTAGGGATGGGGGCGATCAGCCCCAGCATTTT. Its protein is CAISRDGGDQPQHF.

This clone was detected only once. The chain recombines TRBV11-2 with TRBJ1-2; TRBD1 is a possible D gene (5 bases). CDR1 is SGHAT and CDR2 is FQNNGV in the germline V gene. This CDR3 comprises 15 residues. V lost 5 bases and J lost 4, with 17 bases in between. The CDR3 is CASSPTLDKVYGYTF. The CDR3 coding sequence is TGTGCCAGCAGCCCCACCTTGGACAAGGTCTATGGCTACACCTTC. The whole variable domain, remainder taken from reference TRBV11-2 and TRBJ1-2, is EAGVAQSPRYKIIEKRQSVAFWCNPISGHATLYWYQQILGQGPKLLIQFQNNGVVDDSQLPKDRFSAERLKGVDSTLKIQPAKLEDSAVYLCASSPTLDKVYGYTFGSGTRLTVV.

The chain has TRBV12-3 or TRBV12-4 and TRBJ1-1; D call uncertain. The CDR3 is made up of 13 amino acids. V was clipped by 1 base and J by 0 bases, with 3 bases between them. The CDR3 region is CASSLGMNTEAFF. CDR3 sequence (DNA): TGTGCCAGCAGTTTAGGCATGAACACTGAAGCTTTCTTT.

This sequence joins TRBV11-2 and TRBJ1-4; 10 bases agree with TRBD1. The CDR3 spans 15 residues. J lost 7 bases, V lost 5 bases, and 7 bases had no gene match. Germline CDR1 and CDR2: SGHAT and FQNNGV. CDR3 loop: CASSLPGQGSEKLFF. The CDR3 DNA sequence: TGTGCCAGCAGCCTACCGGGACAGGGGAGTGAAAAACTGTTTTTT.

This clone has more than one count but fewer than ten. The V and J genes are TRBV18 and TRBJ1-6; 7 bases are a match to TRBD1. Trimming removed 1 base from V and 0 bases from J; junction bases left unmatched: 12. CDR3 size: 20 residues. CDR1 and CDR2 (germline): KGHSH, LQKENI. The CDR3 bases are TGTGCCAGCTCACCACTTCCCGCCGGGACAGAGAGCTCCTATAATTCACCCCTCCACTTT. It yields the protein CASSPLPAGTESSYNSPLHF.

This clone has more than one count but fewer than ten. The chain has TRBV9 and TRBJ1-6, with a weak D call TRBD1 (5 bases). Germline CDR1 reads SGDLS; CDR2 reads YYNGEE. V was shortened by 3 bases and J by 14 bases, with 15 bases between the two germline ends. This CDR3 has 13 amino acids. The CDR3 protein is CASSAGAKGTLHF. CDR3 DNA sequence: TGTGCCAGCAGCGCCGGGGCGAAGGGAACCCTCCACTTT.

The chain is built from TRBV24-1 and TRBJ2-3, with D possibly matching TRBD2 (6 bases). Germline V lookup: CDR1 KGHDR, CDR2 SFDVKD. The CDR3 consists of 16 residues. V lost 1 base to trimming and J lost 0 bases, with 10 bases between them. CDR3: CATSDFAGTSTDTQYF. Written as DNA, the CDR3 is TGTGCCACCAGTGATTTCGCCGGGACTAGCACAGATACGCAGTATTTT.

This clone was detected only a few times. V gene TRBV6-2 or TRBV6-3 combines with J gene TRBJ2-1; D tentatively fits TRBD1 or TRBD2 (5 bases each). The CDR3 sequence is 13 residues long. The germline V gene encodes CDR1 MNHEY and CDR2 SVGEGT. V dropped 6 bases and J dropped 8 bases, with 14 bases sitting between them. CDR3 protein: CASSRPGTYEQFF. In DNA, the CDR3 is TGTGCCAGCAGCCGACCCGGGACGTATGAGCAGTTCTTC.

This clone appeared a single time. The chain couples TRBV6-5 to TRBJ2-1; D is possibly TRBD2 (5 bases). The V end lost 6 bases, the J end lost 7 bases, and 22 bases lay between the germline ends. The CDR3 has 16 amino acids. From germline, CDR1 is MNHEY and CDR2 SVGAGI. The CDR3 region has the DNA TGTGCCAGCAGCTACGCCCCAGTCGGGAATATTAATGAGCAGTTCTTC. The encoded protein is CASSYAPVGNINEQFF.

The rearrangement joins TRBV6-6 to TRBJ1-4; no clear D gene. This CDR3 comprises 11 residues. With 4 bases removed from V and 6 bases from J, the gap between germline ends came to 3 bases. Germline CDR1 is MNHNY and CDR2 is SVGAGI (reference sequence). The CDR3 DNA reads TGTGCCAGCAGTTGGGATGAAAAACTGTTTTTT. Translation gives CASSWDEKLFF.

The chain couples TRBV5-1 to TRBJ2-5; possible D gene TRBD2, 6 bases. The CDR3 contains 15 residues. Germline lookup yields CDR1 SGHRS and CDR2 YFSETQ. Trimming left V 0 bases short and J 5 bases short, with 14 bases between. The chain's CDR3 is CASSLEARGWETQYF. CDR3 nucleotides: TGCGCCAGCAGCTTGGAGGCTCGGGGGTGGGAGACCCAGTACTTC.

The chain employs TRBV7-9 and TRBJ2-5, with a tentative D call TRBD1 (6 bases). The germline V and J ends were trimmed by 2 bases and 1 base, with 11 bases remaining between them. Germline V lookup: CDR1 SEHNR, CDR2 FQNEAQ (reference sequence). CDR3 size: 15 residues. The CDR3 sequence is CASSLLLTGQETQYF. In DNA, the CDR3 is TGTGCCAGCAGCTTACTTCTGACAGGCCAAGAGACCCAGTACTTC. The full variable domain, in which reference TRBV7-9 and TRBJ2-5 provide the parts outside the CDR3, is DTGVSQNPRHKITKRGQNVTFRCDPISEHNRLYWYRQTLGQGPEFLTYFQNEAQLEKSRLLSDRFSAERPKGSFSTLEIQRTEQGDSAMYLCASSLLLTGQETQYFGPGTRLLVL.

The chain uses TRBV30 and TRBJ2-3; TRBD2 is a possible D gene (7 bases). V was clipped by 8 bases and J by 2 bases, with 17 bases between them. This CDR3 region has 14 residues. Germline V CDR1 and CDR2: GTSNPN, SVGIG (reference sequence). The CDR3 DNA reads as TGTGCCGGACAGAAAGCGGGGATCACAGATACGCAGTATTTT. Amino acids: CAGQKAGITDTQYF.

The rearrangement links TRBV6-5 to TRBJ2-5; D uncertain. Per germline, CDR1 MNHEY and CDR2 SVGAGI. This CDR3 contains 14 residues. The V gene lost 0 bases and the J gene lost 1 base, with 6 bases spanning the gap. The CDR3: CASSYSAPQETQYF. The CDR3 DNA is TGTGCCAGCAGTTACTCTGCCCCCCAAGAGACCCAGTACTTC.

This chain uses TRBV30 with TRBJ1-6; perhaps TRBD1 as D (5 bases). Trimming removed 3 bases from V and 8 bases from J, with 11 bases in between. From germline, CDR1 is GTSNPN and CDR2 SVGIG (reference sequence). This CDR3 is 13 amino acids long. The CDR3 nucleotides read TGTGCCTGGAGCGCGGAGGGGTATTCACCCCTCCACTTT. It is translated as CAWSAEGYSPLHF.

This rearrangement joins TRBV18 to TRBJ1-2, with a weak D call TRBD1 (6 bases). Trimming stripped 2 bases from V and 3 bases from J, with 13 bases between. This CDR3 is 15 amino acids long. The germline V gene has CDR1 KGHSH and CDR2 LQKENI. CDR3 amino acids: CASSPGMSGDYGYTF. CDR3 sequence (DNA): TGTGCCAGCTCACCAGGGATGTCAGGGGACTATGGCTACACCTTC.

This clone was seen only a few times. The rearrangement links TRBV2 to TRBJ2-7, with 7 bases aligning to TRBD2. Germline V gene data show CDR1 as SNHLY and CDR2 as FYNNEI. The CDR3 length is 14 residues. V trimming: 8 bases; J trimming: 0 bases; junction bases outside the gene matches: 7. The CDR3: CASGLERVSYEQYF. CDR3 nucleotide sequence: TGTGCCAGCGGACTAGAACGTGTCTCCTACGAGCAGTACTTC.

The V gene is TRBV5-1, the J gene TRBJ2-5; D possibly corresponds to TRBD2 (6 bases). The V and J ends lost 2 bases and 5 bases respectively, with 16 bases between them. Germline lookup yields CDR1 SGHRS and CDR2 YFSETQ. CDR3 length: 15 residues. The CDR3 region is CASSFRASGGETQYF. CDR3 coding DNA: TGCGCCAGCAGCTTCCGGGCCTCTGGGGGGGAGACCCAGTACTTC.

The chain links TRBV9 to TRBJ2-7; 13 positions match TRBD2. Germline loops: CDR1 SGDLS, CDR2 YYNGEE. The V and J ends lost 4 bases and 5 bases, in that order; junction bases with no gene match: 6. The CDR3 length is 15 residues. CDR3 nucleotides: TGTGCCAGCAGCCCACGGACTAGCGGGAGCCACGAGCAGTACTTC. Encoded protein: CASSPRTSGSHEQYF. Full variable domain (rest looked up from reference TRBV9 and TRBJ2-7): DSGVTQTPKHLITATGQRVTLRCSPRSGDLSVYWYQQSLDQGLQFLIQYYNGEERAKGNILERFSAQQFPDLHSELNLSSLELGDSALYFCASSPRTSGSHEQYFGPGTRLTVT.